The rows below give T cell receptor beta chains drawn from one sample of a study of blood T cell repertoires in COVID-19. Sequencing used immunoSEQ multiplex PCR; TCRdb keeps in-frame clones, though not all of them. Seen here are more than 45,000 clones, 75% to 85% observed once, and the top ten hold roughly 8.2%. The sequenced sample consisted of peripheral blood. The receptors stem from a man older than 75 in a cohort sampled during active COVID-19. CDR3s include the opening cysteine and the closing phenylalanine or tryptophan. D genes are given only for firm matches. Clone size appears in some rows only: once, few, many, or a class for an expanded clone.

D gene,clone size,CDR3 length,V gene,J gene,CDR3 DNA,CDR3 protein
NA,NA,14,TRBV27,TRBJ1-5,TGTGCCAGCAGGGCAGGGGAGCGCAATCAGCCCCAGCATTTT,CASRAGERNQPQHF
NA,NA,15,TRBV5-1,TRBJ1-4,TGCGCCAGCAGCTTGAGGTCGCAGGGTAATGAAAAACTGTTTTTT,CASSLRSQGNEKLFF
TRBD1,NA,12,TRBV3-1/TRBV3-2,TRBJ1-2,TGTGCCAGCAGCTTCGGGACAGGAGGCTACACCTTC,CASSFGTGGYTF
NA,NA,16,TRBV5-1,TRBJ1-3,TGCGCCAGCAGCAGAGATATGCAGGGATCCGGAAACACCATATATTTT,CASSRDMQGSGNTIYF
NA,NA,14,TRBV6-1,TRBJ2-1,TGTGCCAGCAGTGACCCCCTATCCTACAATGAGCAGTTCTTC,CASSDPLSYNEQFF
NA,NA,14,TRBV6-6,TRBJ1-5,TGTGCCAGCAGCATGGACACTAGCAATCAGCCCCAGCATTTT,CASSMDTSNQPQHF
TRBD2,NA,13,TRBV7-8,TRBJ2-7,TGTGCCAGCAGCCCGGGGGAGGGCCAGGAGCAGTACTTC,CASSPGEGQEQYF
NA,NA,13,TRBV7-2,TRBJ1-1,TGTGCCAGCAGCTTAGTCAAGAACACTGAAGCTTTCTTT,CASSLVKNTEAFF
NA,NA,13,TRBV14,TRBJ1-3,TGTGCCAGCAGCCAAGATAATGGAAACACCATATATTTT,CASSQDNGNTIYF
NA,NA,16,TRBV18,TRBJ2-1,TGTGCCAGCTCGTCGACAGGCCGCAGCTCCTACAATGAGCAGTTCTTC,CASSSTGRSSYNEQFF
NA,NA,15,TRBV11-2,TRBJ1-5,TGTGCCAGCAGCTTTGGGGGCCAGAACAATCAGCCCCAGCATTTT,CASSFGGQNNQPQHF
NA,NA,15,TRBV2,TRBJ1-3,TGTGCCAGCAGGCAAGACACGAGCTCTGGAAACACCATATATTTT,CASRQDTSSGNTIYF
TRBD1,medium-sized,17,TRBV3-1/TRBV3-2,TRBJ2-7,TGTGCCAGCAGGATATTAACCCGGGACAGGGCCTCCTACGAGCAGTACTTC,CASRILTRDRASYEQYF
TRBD1,NA,15,TRBV3-1/TRBV3-2,TRBJ2-5,TGTGCCAGCAGCCCCTGGACAGGCCAACAAGAGACCCAGTACTTC,CASSPWTGQQETQYF
NA,NA,17,TRBV6-1,TRBJ2-5,TGTGCCAGCAGTGACCCCCCGACCGTTTATGGAGGGGAGACCCAGTACTTC,CASSDPPTVYGGETQYF
TRBD2,NA,15,TRBV24-1,TRBJ2-7,TGTGCCACCAGTGACCCGACTAGCGAGTCGGGAGAGCAGTACTTC,CATSDPTSESGEQYF
NA,NA,15,TRBV4-1,TRBJ2-1,TGCGCCAGCAGCCAAGATACCCGGGGGTGGGATGAGCAGTTCTTC,CASSQDTRGWDEQFF
TRBD1,NA,15,TRBV11-2,TRBJ1-6,TGTGCCAGCAGCTACCTAGGAGACAGGGGATCACCCCTCCACTTT,CASSYLGDRGSPLHF
TRBD1,NA,14,TRBV19,TRBJ2-3,TGTGCCACCCAGGGGACAGGGGGCACGTATACGCAGTATTTT,CATQGTGGTYTQYF
NA,NA,14,TRBV5-1,TRBJ2-4,TGCGCCAGCAGCTTGGCGGGAGCCAAAAACATTCAGTACTTC,CASSLAGAKNIQYF
NA,NA,14,TRBV18,TRBJ1-4,TGTGCCAGCTCCCCGACATGGGGGGATGAAAAACTGTTTTTT,CASSPTWGDEKLFF
TRBD2,NA,14,TRBV28,TRBJ2-3,TGTGCCAGCAGTCATACTAGCGGGTCAGATACGCAGTATTTT,CASSHTSGSDTQYF
NA,NA,18,TRBV7-2,TRBJ2-2,TGTGCCAGCAGCCCTTCTGCTTCAGTTGGCAGGAACACCGGGGAGCTGTTTTTT,CASSPSASVGRNTGELFF
NA,once,16,TRBV27,TRBJ1-5,TGTGCCAGCAGTTTATCCCCCCGACTGGGCAATCAGCCCCAGCATTTT,CASSLSPRLGNQPQHF
TRBD1,NA,14,TRBV10-2,TRBJ1-2,TGCGCCAGCACGAGGGACAGGGGGCTCGCTGGCTACACCTTC,CASTRDRGLAGYTF